One sample yielded the 21 T cell receptor beta chains listed below, sequenced in a study of T cells in Graves' hyperthyroidism and ophthalmopathy. RNA transcripts were the template for amplifying TCR beta CDR3 regions. The HTBI primer set drove a first-round RT-PCR of the TCR CDR3. From the multiplex PCR reads, TCRdb called clonotypes with MiXCR, one entry per CDR3 protein. The sample shows some 180,000 distinct CDR3 sequences, 15% to 20% of them seen only once. Sequencing used blood. Every receptor here comes from a woman between 45 and 60 years old with Graves' hyperthyroidism.

This clonotype was counted ten times or more. The J gene is TRBJ1-4, the V gene TRBV20-1, with 7 bases identical to TRBD1. Germline lookup yields CDR1 DFQATT and CDR2 SNEGSKA (reference sequence). J was trimmed by 6 bases and V by 2 bases; bases with no gene match: 6. The CDR3 contains 14 residues. The CDR3 nucleotides are TGCAGTGCTAGACCAGGGGGAAATTATGAAAAACTGTTTTTT. Its translation is CSARPGGNYEKLFF.

This clonotype was found many times. The chain couples TRBV3-1 to TRBJ2-3; D perhaps matches TRBD1 (5 bases). The CDR3 length is 12 residues. With 6 bases removed from V and 5 bases from J, the gap between germline ends came to 9 bases. Looked up from germline, CDR1 is LGHDT and CDR2 is YNNKEL (reference sequence). For the CDR3, the DNA is TGTGCCAGCAGTCCCACAGGAGATACGCAGTATTTT. This codes for CASSPTGDTQYF.

This clonotype was recorded many times. V usage is TRBV6-1 and J usage is TRBJ2-4; 9 bases are a match to TRBD1. This CDR3 region has 14 residues. Germline V gives CDR1 MNHNS, CDR2 SASEGT. The junction had 7 bases not matched to a gene; V was cut back by 6 bases and J by 7 bases. The CDR3 DNA sequence: TGTGCCAGCAGGTCTCCGGGACAGGGTAACATTCAGTACTTC. Protein: CASRSPGQGNIQYF.

The sample holds many counts of this clonotype. The chain couples TRBV6-1 to TRBJ1-2, with D possibly being TRBD1 (5 bases). Germline loops: CDR1 MNHNS, CDR2 SASEGT. Trimming shortened V by 5 bases and J by 4 bases, and 14 bases separated the two germline ends. The CDR3 loop spans 14 amino acids. The CDR3 DNA is TGTGCCAGCAGTTCTGAGGGCAGGGTCTATGGCTACACCTTC. Residues: CASSSEGRVYGYTF.

This rearrangement joins TRBV5-1 to TRBJ1-1; no reliable D call. The CDR3 has 14 amino acids. Germline CDR1 and CDR2: SGHRS and YFSETQ. V was cut by 4 bases and J by 1 base, with 11 bases left in between. The CDR3 DNA reads as TGCGCCAGCAGCCTTATGGACGGGAACACTGAAGCTTTCTTT. Translated: CASSLMDGNTEAFF.

In this sample, this clonotype turned up many times. This chain joins TRBV7-9 and TRBJ1-1; D is ambiguous. Trimming shortened V by 5 bases and J by 1 base, and 11 bases separated the two germline ends. The CDR3 is 14 amino acids. The germline V gene has CDR1 SEHNR and CDR2 FQNEAQ (reference sequence). The CDR3 region is CASSLLVPNTEAFF. In DNA, the CDR3 is TGTGCCAGCAGCCTCCTGGTCCCGAACACTGAAGCTTTCTTT. Drawing the rest from reference TRBV7-9 and TRBJ1-1, the complete variable domain is DTGVSQNPRHKITKRGQNVTFRCDPISEHNRLYWYRQTLGQGPEFLTYFQNEAQLEKSRLLSDRFSAERPKGSFSTLEIQRTEQGDSAMYLCASSLLVPNTEAFFGQGTRLTVV.

This clonotype was observed at least ten times. The J gene is TRBJ2-7, the V gene TRBV27, with 11 bases matching TRBD2. V shed 3 bases and J 2 bases; nucleotides not matched to a gene: 6. This CDR3 spans 16 amino acids. The germline V gene encodes CDR1 MNHEY and CDR2 SMNVEV (reference sequence). The CDR3 DNA sequence: TGTGCCAGCAGTTTTAGCGGGGGGGATTCCCCCTACGAGCAGTACTTC. It yields the protein CASSFSGGDSPYEQYF.

The chain has TRBV5-4 and TRBJ1-2; 7 bases align to TRBD1. V shed 6 bases, J shed 0 bases, and the junction held 5 bases outside the gene matches. This CDR3 comprises 14 residues. The V gene's germline CDR1 is SGHNT and CDR2 YYREEE (reference sequence). The CDR3 nucleotides are TGTGCCAGCACCCAGGGACAGTCTAACTATGGCTACACCTTC. This sequence encodes CASTQGQSNYGYTF.

At least ten counts were recorded for this clonotype. A read error may produce the germline difference seen at one junction end. The chain couples TRBV19 to TRBJ2-1, with 7 bases matching TRBD1. This CDR3 has 18 amino acids. Germline loops: CDR1 LNHDA, CDR2 SQIVND (reference sequence). The CDR3 DNA follows: TGTGCCAGCAGTAGCCTCAGGTCCGGGACAGTTAGCTACAATGAGCAGTTCTTC. This codes for CASSSLRSGTVSYNEQFF.

For this clonotype: Since a much larger clone is just one base distant, this may be a read error. The chain recombines TRBV19 with TRBJ2-3; no firm D call. This CDR3 has 14 amino acids. Germline V gene lookup returns CDR1 LNHDA and CDR2 SQIVND (reference sequence). V gave up 5 bases and J gave up 3 bases, with 12 bases separating them. The CDR3 region has the DNA TGTGCCAGTAGTCCGCCCGCTATGACAGATACGCAGTATTTT. Translation: CASSPPAMTDTQYF.

There are many counts of this clonotype. The V gene is TRBV7-8, the J gene TRBJ1-2; 9 nucleotides line up with TRBD1. In germline, CDR1 is SGHVS, CDR2 FQNEAQ. After removal of 6 bases from V and 8 bases from J, the junction contained 7 bases not matched to a gene. This CDR3 has 13 residues. Here the CDR3 DNA reads TGTGCCAGCAGAGGACAGGGGAGCTTCGGCTACACCTTC. It specifies CASRGQGSFGYTF. Looking up the rest from reference TRBV7-8 and TRBJ1-2 gives the full variable domain: GAGVSQSPRYKVAKRGQDVALRCDPISGHVSLFWYQQALGQGPEFLTYFQNEAQLDKSGLPSDRFFAERPEGSVSTLKIQRTQQEDSAVYLCASRGQGSFGYTFGSGTRLTVV.

This clonotype was found many times. The chain has TRBV20-1 and TRBJ2-2; D unresolved. The V end was cut by 0 bases, the J end by 6 bases, with 11 bases between. Looked up from germline, CDR1 is DFQATT and CDR2 is SNEGSKA (reference sequence). The CDR3 consists of 14 residues. In nucleotides, the CDR3 is TGCAGTGCTAGAGATGGGTTCTCGTCCGGGGAGCTGTTTTTT. Its protein product is CSARDGFSSGELFF.

This clonotype was seen many times. This chain joins TRBV7-9 and TRBJ1-2; D is possibly TRBD1 (5 bases). CDR1 is SEHNR and CDR2 is FQNEAQ in the germline V gene (reference sequence). The CDR3 sequence is 13 residues long. V was shortened by 1 base and J by 4 bases, with 7 bases between the two germline ends. The CDR3 is CASSLGQLYGYTF. For the CDR3, the DNA is TGTGCCAGCAGCTTAGGACAGCTCTATGGCTACACCTTC.

Ten or more counts support this clonotype. The chain uses TRBV7-9 and TRBJ1-5; D not certain. V lost 1 base, J lost 1 base, and 2 bases lay in between. The germline V gene has CDR1 SEHNR and CDR2 FQNEAQ (reference sequence). This CDR3 comprises 13 residues. The CDR3 region has the DNA TGTGCCAGCAGCTTAGACAGCAATCAGCCCCAGCATTTT. Its protein product is CASSLDSNQPQHF. The whole variable domain, remainder taken from reference TRBV7-9 and TRBJ1-5, is DTGVSQNPRHKITKRGQNVTFRCDPISEHNRLYWYRQTLGQGPEFLTYFQNEAQLEKSRLLSDRFSAERPKGSFSTLEIQRTEQGDSAMYLCASSLDSNQPQHFGDGTRLSIL.

This clonotype was recorded at least ten times. The rearrangement links TRBV9 to TRBJ2-7, with D possibly matching TRBD2 (6 bases). Germline loops: CDR1 SGDLS, CDR2 YYNGEE. V lost 4 bases, J lost 0 bases, and 11 bases lay in between. The CDR3 spans 14 residues. CDR3 region: CASSLLADSYEQYF. CDR3 nucleotides: TGTGCCAGCAGCCTTTTAGCGGACTCCTACGAGCAGTACTTC.

A few counts support this clonotype. The chain employs TRBV6-1 and TRBJ1-1, with D hard to call. The CDR3 totals 12 residues. V lost 8 bases, J lost 10 bases, and 17 bases lay in between. Per the germline V gene, CDR1 is MNHNS and CDR2 is SASEGT. The CDR3 sequence: CASLLGASGAFF. The CDR3 coding sequence is TGTGCCAGCCTCCTAGGAGCAAGCGGAGCTTTCTTT.

The sample holds many counts of this clonotype. The rearrangement joins TRBV3-1 to TRBJ1-2; D is undetermined. V lost 0 bases and J lost 8, with 13 bases in between. The germline V gene has CDR1 LGHDT and CDR2 YNNKEL (reference sequence). The CDR3 has 14 residues. The CDR3 DNA reads TGTGCCAGCAGCCAAGACAGCGGGATTGAGGGCTACACCTTC. It codes for CASSQDSGIEGYTF.

This clonotype was observed many times. The gene calls are TRBV5-6 and TRBJ1-2, with 10 bases that match TRBD1. The CDR3 runs to 14 residues. With V trimmed by 5 bases and J by 3 bases, 4 bases remained unmatched. CDR1 is SGHDT, CDR2 YYEEEE, per germline. The CDR3: CASSQDRGDYGYTF. The CDR3 nucleotides read TGTGCCAGCAGTCAGGACAGGGGGGACTATGGCTACACCTTC.

This clonotype was detected many times. The chain has TRBV20-1 and TRBJ2-1, with D perhaps matching TRBD1 or TRBD2 (5 bases each). The CDR3 runs 14 residues. V lost 8 bases to trimming and J lost 3 bases, with 17 bases between them. Germline V gene data show CDR1 as DFQATT and CDR2 as SNEGSKA (reference sequence). CDR3: CSPSGTLLYNEQFF. The DNA for the CDR3 is TGCAGTCCCTCCGGGACCCTGCTCTACAATGAGCAGTTCTTC.

J is TRBJ2-1 and V is TRBV7-9; 10 bases match TRBD2. The germline CDR1 and CDR2 sequences are SEHNR and FQNEAQ (reference sequence). The CDR3 has 17 residues. V trimming: 4 bases; J trimming: 5 bases; junction bases outside the gene matches: 11. The CDR3 region has the DNA TGTGCCAGCAGCTACCCCGAACCGGGACTAGCGAACAATGAGCAGTTCTTC. Encoded protein: CASSYPEPGLANNEQFF.

This clonotype was counted at least ten times. This chain connects TRBV7-2 to TRBJ1-1, with a weak D call TRBD1 (6 bases). The CDR3 consists of 14 residues. With 4 bases removed from V and 4 bases from J, the gap between germline ends came to 13 bases. Germline V gene sequence: CDR1 SGHTA, CDR2 FQGNSA. The CDR3 loop is CASSSATGLTEAFF. Written as DNA, the CDR3 is TGTGCCAGCAGCTCCGCCACAGGGCTCACTGAAGCTTTCTTT.